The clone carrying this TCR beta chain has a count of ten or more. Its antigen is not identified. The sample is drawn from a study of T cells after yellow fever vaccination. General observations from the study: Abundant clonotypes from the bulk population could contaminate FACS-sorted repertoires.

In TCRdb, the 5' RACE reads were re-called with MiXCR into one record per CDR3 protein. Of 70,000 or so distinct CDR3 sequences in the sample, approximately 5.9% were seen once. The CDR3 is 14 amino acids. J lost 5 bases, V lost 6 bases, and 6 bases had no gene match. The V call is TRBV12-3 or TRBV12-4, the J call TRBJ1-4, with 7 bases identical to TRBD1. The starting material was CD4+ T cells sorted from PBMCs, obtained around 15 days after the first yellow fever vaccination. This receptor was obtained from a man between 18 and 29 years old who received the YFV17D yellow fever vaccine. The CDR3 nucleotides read TGTGCCAGCAGGCCCACAGGGGTAAATGAAAAACTGTTTTTT. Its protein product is CASRPTGVNEKLFF.